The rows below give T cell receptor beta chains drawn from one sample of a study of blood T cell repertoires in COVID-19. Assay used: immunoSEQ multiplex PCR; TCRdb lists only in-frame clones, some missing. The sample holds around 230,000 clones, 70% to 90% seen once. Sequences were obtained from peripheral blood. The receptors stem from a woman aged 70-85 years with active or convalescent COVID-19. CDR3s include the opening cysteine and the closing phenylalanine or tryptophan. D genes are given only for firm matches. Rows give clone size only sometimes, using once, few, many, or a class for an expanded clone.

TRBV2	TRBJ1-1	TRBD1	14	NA	CASSKDRAGTEAFF	TGTGCCAGCAGCAAGGACAGGGCAGGGACTGAAGCTTTCTTT
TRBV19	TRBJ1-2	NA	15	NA	CASSPQGTINYGYTF	TGTGCCAGTAGTCCGCAGGGGACTATTAACTATGGCTACACCTTC
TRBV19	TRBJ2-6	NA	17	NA	CASSMGRQFSGANVLTF	TGTGCCAGTAGTATGGGGCGGCAATTCTCTGGGGCCAACGTCCTGACTTTC
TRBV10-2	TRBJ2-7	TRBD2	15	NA	CASGSLSGPHYEQYF	TGCGCCAGCGGATCTCTTAGCGGGCCTCACTACGAGCAGTACTTC
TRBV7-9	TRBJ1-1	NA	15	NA	CASSLQRTASREAFF	TGTGCCAGCAGCTTGCAACGGACAGCCTCCAGGGAAGCTTTCTTT
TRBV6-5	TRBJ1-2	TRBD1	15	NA	CASAFDRANYGGYTF	TGTGCCAGCGCATTCGACAGGGCAAATTACGGGGGCTACACCTTC
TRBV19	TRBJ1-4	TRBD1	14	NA	CASSLRTGSEKLFF	TGTGCCAGTAGTTTAAGGACAGGAAGTGAAAAACTGTTTTTT
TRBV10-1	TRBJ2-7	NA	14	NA	CASSESGRGNEQYF	TGCGCCAGCAGTGAGTCTGGCAGGGGAAACGAGCAGTACTTC
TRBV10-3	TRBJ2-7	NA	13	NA	CAISWDFLYEQYF	TGTGCCATCAGCTGGGACTTCCTCTACGAGCAGTACTTC
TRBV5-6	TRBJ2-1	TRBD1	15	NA	CASRELGTAYNEQFF	TGTGCCAGCAGGGAGTTAGGGACAGCCTACAATGAGCAGTTCTTC
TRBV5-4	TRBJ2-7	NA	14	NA	CASKAGGNTYEQYF	TGTGCCAGCAAGGCAGGAGGGAATACCTACGAGCAGTACTTC
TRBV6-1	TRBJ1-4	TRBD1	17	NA	CASSENYATGIVEKLFF	TGTGCCAGCAGTGAAAATTACGCGACAGGGATTGTTGAAAAACTGTTTTTT
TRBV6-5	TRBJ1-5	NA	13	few	CASSYDSNQPQHF	TGTGCCAGCAGCTATGATAGCAATCAGCCCCAGCATTTT
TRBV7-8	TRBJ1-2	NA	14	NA	CASSLSGSGLGYTF	TGTGCCAGCAGCTTATCAGGGTCCGGTCTGGGCTACACCTTC
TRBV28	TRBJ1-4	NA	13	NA	CASILGGTEKLFF	TGTGCCAGCATCCTCGGGGGGACTGAAAAACTGTTTTTT
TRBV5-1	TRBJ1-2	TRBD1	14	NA	CASSLGTGGNGYTF	TGCGCCAGCAGCTTGGGGACAGGGGGGAATGGCTACACCTTC
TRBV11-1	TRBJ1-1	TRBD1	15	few	CASSTGTGRDTEAFF	TGTGCCAGCAGCACCGGGACAGGGAGGGACACTGAAGCTTTCTTT
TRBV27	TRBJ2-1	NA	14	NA	CASSLSVYKNEQFF	TGTGCCAGCAGTTTAAGTGTCTATAAGAATGAGCAGTTCTTC
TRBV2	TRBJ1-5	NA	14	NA	CASSVREGNQPQHF	TGTGCCAGCAGTGTCCGGGAGGGGAATCAGCCCCAGCATTTT
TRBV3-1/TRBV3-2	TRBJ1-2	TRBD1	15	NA	CASSQDQGVVSGYTF	TGTGCCAGCAGCCAAGATCAGGGGGTGGTCTCTGGCTACACCTTC
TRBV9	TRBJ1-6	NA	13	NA	CASSVTRESPLHF	TGTGCCAGCAGCGTCACTCGGGAATCACCCCTCCACTTT
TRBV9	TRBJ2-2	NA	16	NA	CASSSTPRGLDGELFF	TGTGCCAGCAGCTCTACGCCGCGGGGGCTGGACGGGGAGCTGTTTTTT
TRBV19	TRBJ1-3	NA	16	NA	CASSRSRRVSGNTIYF	TGTGCCAGTAGTCGATCCCGCAGGGTCTCTGGAAACACCATATATTTT
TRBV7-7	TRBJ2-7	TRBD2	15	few	CASSSSGTSVYEQYF	TGTGCTAGCAGCTCGAGCGGGACTAGTGTTTACGAGCAGTACTTC
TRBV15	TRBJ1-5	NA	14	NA	CATSRDRGNQPQHF	TGTGCCACCAGCAGAGACCGCGGGAATCAGCCCCAGCATTTT
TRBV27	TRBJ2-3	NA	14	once	CASGGGPGTDTQYF	TGTGCCAGTGGGGGGGGGCCAGGGACAGATACGCAGTATTTT
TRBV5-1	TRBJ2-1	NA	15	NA	CASSIDQGGYNEQFF	TGCGCCAGCAGTATCGACCAGGGGGGCTACAATGAGCAGTTCTTC
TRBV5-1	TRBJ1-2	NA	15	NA	CASALGASDNYGYTF	TGCGCCAGCGCCTTGGGGGCTTCAGATAACTATGGCTACACCTTC
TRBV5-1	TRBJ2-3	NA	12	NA	CASSPGEHTQYF	TGCGCCAGCAGCCCGGGAGAACATACGCAGTATTTT
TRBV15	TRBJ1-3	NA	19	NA	CATSRDWGGVPTSGNTIYF	TGTGCCACCAGCAGAGATTGGGGCGGGGTTCCAACCTCTGGAAACACCATATATTTT
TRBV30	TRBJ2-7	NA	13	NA	CAWSVRVGGIMYF	TGTGCCTGGAGTGTACGAGTTGGCGGGATAATGTACTTC
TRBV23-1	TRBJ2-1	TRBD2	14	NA	CALRLAETYNEQFF	TGCGCCTTGAGACTAGCGGAAACATACAATGAGCAGTTCTTC
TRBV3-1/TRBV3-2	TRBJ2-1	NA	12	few	CASSRPPGEQFF	TGTGCCAGCAGCCGTCCCCCCGGGGAGCAGTTCTTC
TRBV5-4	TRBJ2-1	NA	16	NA	CASSLGSGGGYNEQFF	TGTGCCAGCAGCTTGGGATCGGGGGGCGGGTACAATGAGCAGTTCTTC
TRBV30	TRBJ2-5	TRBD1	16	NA	CAWATGTGGGQETQYF	TGTGCCTGGGCCACCGGGACAGGGGGCGGCCAAGAGACCCAGTACTTC
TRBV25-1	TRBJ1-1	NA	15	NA	CASSDPDAGKAEAFF	TGTGCCAGCAGTGATCCGGACGCAGGGAAGGCTGAAGCTTTCTTT
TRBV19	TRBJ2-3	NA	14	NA	CASSIPSHSGTQYF	TGTGCCAGTAGTATCCCCTCCCATAGCGGTACGCAGTATTTT